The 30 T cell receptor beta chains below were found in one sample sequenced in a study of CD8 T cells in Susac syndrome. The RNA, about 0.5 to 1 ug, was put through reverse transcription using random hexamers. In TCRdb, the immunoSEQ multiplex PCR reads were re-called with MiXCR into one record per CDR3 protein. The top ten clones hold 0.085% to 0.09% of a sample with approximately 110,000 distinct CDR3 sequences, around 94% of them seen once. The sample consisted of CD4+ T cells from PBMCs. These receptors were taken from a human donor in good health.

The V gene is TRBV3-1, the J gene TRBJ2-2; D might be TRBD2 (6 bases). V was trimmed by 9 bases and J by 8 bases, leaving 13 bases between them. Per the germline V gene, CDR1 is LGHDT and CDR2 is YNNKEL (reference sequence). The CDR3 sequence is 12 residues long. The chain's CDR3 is CASSRDSGELFF. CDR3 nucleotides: TGTGCCAGTAGCAGGGACTCAGGGGAGCTGTTTTTT.

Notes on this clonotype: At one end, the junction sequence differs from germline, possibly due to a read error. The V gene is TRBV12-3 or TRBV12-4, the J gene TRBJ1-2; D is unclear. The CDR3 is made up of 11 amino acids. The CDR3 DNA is TGTGCCACCAGTCGGGGCTATGGCTACACCTTC. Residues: CATSRGYGYTF.

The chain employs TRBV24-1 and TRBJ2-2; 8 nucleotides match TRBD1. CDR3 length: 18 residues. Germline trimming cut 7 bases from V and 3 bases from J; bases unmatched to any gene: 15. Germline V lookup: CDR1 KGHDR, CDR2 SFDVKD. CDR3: CATSGRTGSVADTGELFF. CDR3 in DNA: TGTGCCACCAGCGGAAGGACAGGGAGTGTGGCGGACACCGGGGAGCTGTTTTTT.

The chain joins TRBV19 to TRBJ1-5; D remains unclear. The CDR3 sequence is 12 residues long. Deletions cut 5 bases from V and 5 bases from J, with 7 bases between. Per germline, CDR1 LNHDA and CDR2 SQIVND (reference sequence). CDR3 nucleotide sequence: TGTGCCAGTAGTCAAGGGTATCAGCCCCAGCATTTT. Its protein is CASSQGYQPQHF.

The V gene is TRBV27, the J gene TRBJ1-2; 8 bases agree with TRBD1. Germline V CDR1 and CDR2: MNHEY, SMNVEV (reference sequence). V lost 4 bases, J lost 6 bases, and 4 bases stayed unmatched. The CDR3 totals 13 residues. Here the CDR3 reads CASSSGQVNGYTF. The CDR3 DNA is TGTGCCAGCAGTTCGGGACAGGTGAATGGCTACACCTTC.

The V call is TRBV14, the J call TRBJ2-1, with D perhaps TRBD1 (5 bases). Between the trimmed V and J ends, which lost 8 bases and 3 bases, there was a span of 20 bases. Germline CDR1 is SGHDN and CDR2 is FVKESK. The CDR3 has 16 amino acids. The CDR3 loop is CASSQGKGFIYNEQFF. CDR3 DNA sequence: TGTGCCAGCTCTCAGGGAAAGGGCTTCATCTACAATGAGCAGTTCTTC.

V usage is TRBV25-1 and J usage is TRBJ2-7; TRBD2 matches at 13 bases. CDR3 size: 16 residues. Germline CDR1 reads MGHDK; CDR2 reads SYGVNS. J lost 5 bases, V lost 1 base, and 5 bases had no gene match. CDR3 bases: TGTGCCAGCAGTGAATTTGGACTAGCGGGAGTCCACGAGCAGTACTTC. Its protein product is CASSEFGLAGVHEQYF.

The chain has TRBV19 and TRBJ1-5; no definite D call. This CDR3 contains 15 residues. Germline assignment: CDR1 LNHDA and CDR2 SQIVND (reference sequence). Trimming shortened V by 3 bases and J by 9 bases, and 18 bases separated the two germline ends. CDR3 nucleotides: TGTGCCAGTAGTATTCCCGGGCAGGCCTCTGGGCCCCAGCATTTT. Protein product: CASSIPGQASGPQHF. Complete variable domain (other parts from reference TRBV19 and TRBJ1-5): DGGITQSPKYLFRKEGQNVTLSCEQNLNHDAMYWYRQDPGQGLRLIYYSQIVNDFQKGDIAEGYSVSREKKESFPLTVTSAQKNPTAFYLCASSIPGQASGPQHFGDGTRLSIL.

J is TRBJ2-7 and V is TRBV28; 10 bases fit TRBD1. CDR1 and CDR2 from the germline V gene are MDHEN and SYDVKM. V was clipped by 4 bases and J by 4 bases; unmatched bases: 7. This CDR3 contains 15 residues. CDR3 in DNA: TGTGCCAGCAGTTACCCCGGGACAGGGGCGTACGAGCAGTACTTC. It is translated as CASSYPGTGAYEQYF.

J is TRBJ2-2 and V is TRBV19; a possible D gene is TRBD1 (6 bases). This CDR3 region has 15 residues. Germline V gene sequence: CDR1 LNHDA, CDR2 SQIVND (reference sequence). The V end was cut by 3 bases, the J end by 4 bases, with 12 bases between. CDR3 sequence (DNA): TGTGCCAGTAGTATTCTGCAGGGGTTCACCGGGGAGCTGTTTTTT. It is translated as CASSILQGFTGELFF.

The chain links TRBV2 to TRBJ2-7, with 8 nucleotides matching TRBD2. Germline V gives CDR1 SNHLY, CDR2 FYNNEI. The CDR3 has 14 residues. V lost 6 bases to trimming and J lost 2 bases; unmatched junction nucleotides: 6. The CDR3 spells CASSIAGTTYEQYF. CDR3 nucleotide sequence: TGTGCCAGCAGCATAGCGGGAACTACCTACGAGCAGTACTTC.

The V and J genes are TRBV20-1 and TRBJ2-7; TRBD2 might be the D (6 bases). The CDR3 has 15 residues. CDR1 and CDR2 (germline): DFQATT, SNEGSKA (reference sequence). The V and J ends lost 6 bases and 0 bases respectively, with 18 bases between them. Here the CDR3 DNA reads TGCAGTGCGCTAGATAGCGGCCTAAGCTCCTACGAGCAGTACTTC. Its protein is CSALDSGLSSYEQYF.

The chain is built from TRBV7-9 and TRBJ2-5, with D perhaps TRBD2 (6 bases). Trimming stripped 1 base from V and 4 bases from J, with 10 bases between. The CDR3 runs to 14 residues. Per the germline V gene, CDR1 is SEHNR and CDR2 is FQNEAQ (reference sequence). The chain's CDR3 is CASSLESGVETQYF. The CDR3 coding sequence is TGTGCCAGCAGCTTAGAATCGGGGGTAGAGACCCAGTACTTC.

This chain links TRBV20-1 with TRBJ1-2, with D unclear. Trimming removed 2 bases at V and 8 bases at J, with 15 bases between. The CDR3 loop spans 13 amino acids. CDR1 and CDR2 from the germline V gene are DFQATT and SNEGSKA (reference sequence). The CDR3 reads CSARRSPTGGYTF. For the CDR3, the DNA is TGCAGTGCTAGACGCAGTCCCACGGGGGGCTACACCTTC.

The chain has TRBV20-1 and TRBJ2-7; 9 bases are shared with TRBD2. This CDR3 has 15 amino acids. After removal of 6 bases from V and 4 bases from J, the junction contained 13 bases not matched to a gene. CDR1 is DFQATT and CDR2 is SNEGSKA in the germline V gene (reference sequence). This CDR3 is CSADSGLAGGYEQYF. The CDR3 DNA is TGCAGTGCCGATTCCGGTTTGGCGGGGGGGTACGAGCAGTACTTC.

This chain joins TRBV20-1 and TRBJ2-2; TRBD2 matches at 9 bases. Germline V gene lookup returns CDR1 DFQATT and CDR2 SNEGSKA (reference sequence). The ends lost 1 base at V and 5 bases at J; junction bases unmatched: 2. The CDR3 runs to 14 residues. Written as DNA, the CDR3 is TGCAGTGCTAGAGTTGCGGGAGGGACCGGGGAGCTGTTTTTT. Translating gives CSARVAGGTGELFF.

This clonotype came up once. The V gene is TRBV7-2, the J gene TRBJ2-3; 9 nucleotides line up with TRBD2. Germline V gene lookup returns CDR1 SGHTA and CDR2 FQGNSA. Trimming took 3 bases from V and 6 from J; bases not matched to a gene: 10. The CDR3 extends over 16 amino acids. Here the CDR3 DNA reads TGTGCCAGCAGCTTCTCCCGGGGTAGCGGGAGTGATACGCAGTATTTT. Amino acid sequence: CASSFSRGSGSDTQYF.

This CDR3 is CASSLQGAQNTEAFF. The CDR3 bases are TGTGCCAGCTCATTACAGGGGGCGCAGAACACTGAAGCTTTCTTT. The chain combines TRBV18 with TRBJ1-1, with 9 bases identical to TRBD1. The CDR3 is made up of 15 amino acids. V was clipped by 5 bases and J by 1 base; unmatched bases: 5. Germline lookup yields CDR1 KGHSH and CDR2 LQKENI. Variable domain in full (rest from reference TRBV18 and TRBJ1-1): NAGVMQNPRHLVRRRGQEARLRCSPMKGHSHVYWYRQLPEEGLKFMVYLQKENIIDESGMPKERFSAEFPKEGPSILRIQQVVRGDSAAYFCASSLQGAQNTEAFFGQGTRLTVV.

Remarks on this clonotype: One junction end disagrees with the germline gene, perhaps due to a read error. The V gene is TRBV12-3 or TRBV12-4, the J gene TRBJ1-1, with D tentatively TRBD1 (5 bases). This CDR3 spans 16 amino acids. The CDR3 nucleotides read TGTGCCAGCAGTTTAGTATGGGACCCGGTGAAGACTGAAGCTTTCTTT. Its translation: CASSLVWDPVKTEAFF.

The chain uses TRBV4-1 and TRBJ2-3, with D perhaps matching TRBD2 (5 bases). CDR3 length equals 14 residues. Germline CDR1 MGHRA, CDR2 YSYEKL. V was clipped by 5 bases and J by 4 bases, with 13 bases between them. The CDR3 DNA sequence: TGCGCCAGCAGCGCCCTGGAGAGGGCAGATACGCAGTATTTT. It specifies CASSALERADTQYF.

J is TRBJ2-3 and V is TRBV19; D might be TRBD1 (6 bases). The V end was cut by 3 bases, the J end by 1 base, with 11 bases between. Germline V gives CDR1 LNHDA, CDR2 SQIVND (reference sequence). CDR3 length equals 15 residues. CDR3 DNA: TGTGCCAGTAGTATTAGAGGGGGACGCACAGATACGCAGTATTTT. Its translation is CASSIRGGRTDTQYF.

DNA for the CDR3: TGTGCCAGCTCATCCCGGGACTTCGATGGCTACACCTTC. It specifies CASSSRDFDGYTF. V gene TRBV18 combines with J gene TRBJ1-2; D possibly corresponds to TRBD1 (5 bases). The CDR3 consists of 13 residues. Between the trimmed V and J ends, which lost 5 bases and 6 bases, there was a span of 13 bases. Germline CDR1 is KGHSH and CDR2 is LQKENI.

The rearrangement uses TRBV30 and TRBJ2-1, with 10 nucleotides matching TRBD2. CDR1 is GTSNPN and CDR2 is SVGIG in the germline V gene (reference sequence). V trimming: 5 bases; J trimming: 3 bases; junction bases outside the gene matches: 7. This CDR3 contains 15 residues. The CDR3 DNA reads TGTGCCTGGGGCTCCGGGACTAGCGTCTACAATGAGCAGTTCTTC. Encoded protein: CAWGSGTSVYNEQFF.

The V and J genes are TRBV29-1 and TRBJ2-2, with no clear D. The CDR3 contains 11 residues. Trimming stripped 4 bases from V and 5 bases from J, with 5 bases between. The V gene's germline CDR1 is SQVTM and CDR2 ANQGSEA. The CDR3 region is CSVALTGELFF. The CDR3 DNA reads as TGCAGCGTTGCCCTTACCGGGGAGCTGTTTTTT.

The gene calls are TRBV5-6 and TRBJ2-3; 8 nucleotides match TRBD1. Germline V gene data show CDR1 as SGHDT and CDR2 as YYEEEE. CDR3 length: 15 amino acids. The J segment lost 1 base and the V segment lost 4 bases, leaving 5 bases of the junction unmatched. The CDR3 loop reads CASSPMTGGTDTQYF. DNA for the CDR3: TGTGCCAGCAGCCCCATGACAGGGGGCACAGATACGCAGTATTTT.

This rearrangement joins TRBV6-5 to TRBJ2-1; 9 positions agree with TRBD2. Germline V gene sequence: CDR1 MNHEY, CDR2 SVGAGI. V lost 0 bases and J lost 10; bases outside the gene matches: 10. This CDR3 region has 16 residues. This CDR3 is CASSYSWPGRGGEQFF. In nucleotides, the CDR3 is TGTGCCAGCAGTTACTCCTGGCCGGGGCGGGGGGGCGAGCAGTTCTTC.

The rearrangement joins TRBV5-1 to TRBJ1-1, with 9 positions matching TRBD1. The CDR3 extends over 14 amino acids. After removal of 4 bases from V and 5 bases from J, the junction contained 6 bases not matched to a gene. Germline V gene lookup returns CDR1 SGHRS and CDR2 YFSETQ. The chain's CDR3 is CASSAGTGLTEAFF. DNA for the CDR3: TGCGCCAGCAGCGCCGGGACAGGGCTGACTGAAGCTTTCTTT.

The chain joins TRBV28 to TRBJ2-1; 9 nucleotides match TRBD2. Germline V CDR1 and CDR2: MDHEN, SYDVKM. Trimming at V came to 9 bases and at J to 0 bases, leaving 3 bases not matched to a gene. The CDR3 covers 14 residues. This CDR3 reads CASCSGSSYNEQFF. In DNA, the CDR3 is TGTGCCAGTTGTAGCGGGAGCTCCTACAATGAGCAGTTCTTC.

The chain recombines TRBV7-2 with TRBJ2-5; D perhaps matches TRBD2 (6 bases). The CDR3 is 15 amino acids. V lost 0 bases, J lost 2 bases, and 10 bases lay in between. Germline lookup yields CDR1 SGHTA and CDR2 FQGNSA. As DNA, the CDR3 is TGTGCCAGCAGCTTAGCGCCGAGCGGGCAAGAGACCCAGTACTTC. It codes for CASSLAPSGQETQYF.

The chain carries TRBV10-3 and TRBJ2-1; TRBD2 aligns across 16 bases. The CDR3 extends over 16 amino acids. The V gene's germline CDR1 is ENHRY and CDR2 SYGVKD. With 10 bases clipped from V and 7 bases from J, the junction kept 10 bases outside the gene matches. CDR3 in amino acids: CATATSGLAGGNEQFF. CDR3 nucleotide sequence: TGTGCCACCGCCACGTCGGGACTAGCGGGAGGGAATGAGCAGTTCTTC.